These T cell receptor beta chains were read from a single sample in a study of early T cells in non-severe SARS-CoV-2 infection. Using its own MiXCR run on the 5' RACE reads, TCRdb lists one record per CDR3 protein. The sample consists of fewer than 85,000 distinct CDR3 sequences, roughly 13% of them appearing once. Material for sequencing was whole blood. The source of these receptors is an adult who was a healthcare worker with PCR-confirmed SARS-CoV-2 infection or an uninfected control (not recorded which). The CDR3 runs from the conserved cysteine through the conserved F or W. The D gene is left open where the match is weak. For some rows the clone size is stated as once, few or many, or as a class when expanded; others skip it.

j_call	v_call	clone_size	d_call	cdr3_aa	cdr3_nt
TRBJ1-1	TRBV29-1	.	.	CSVLQGTEAFF	TGCAGCGTGTTACAGGGCACTGAAGCTTTCTTT
TRBJ2-7	TRBV28	.	.	CASTPMVGLTYEQYF	TGTGCCAGCACCCCCATGGTGGGGCTTACCTACGAGCAGTACTTC
TRBJ2-3	TRBV29-1	few	TRBD2	CSTWTSASSTDTQYF	TGCAGCACCTGGACTAGCGCCTCTAGCACAGATACGCAGTATTTT
TRBJ2-2	TRBV29-1	few	.	CSVAGRNTGELFF	TGCAGCGTTGCAGGCCGTAACACCGGGGAGCTGTTTTTT
TRBJ1-1	TRBV7-8	.	TRBD1	CAGSTTGDTEAFF	TGTGCCGGCAGCACTACAGGGGATACTGAAGCTTTCTTT
TRBJ2-1	TRBV21-1	many	.	CASSILLAGGGEQFF	TGTGCCAGCAGCATCCTACTAGCGGGAGGCGGTGAGCAGTTCTTC
TRBJ2-7	TRBV20-1	.	.	CSARDSNAYEQYF	TGCAGTGCTCGCGACAGCAATGCCTACGAGCAGTACTTC
TRBJ1-1	TRBV20-1	many	.	CSAERRGRSEAFF	TGCAGTGCCGAACGCCGGGGAAGGTCTGAAGCTTTCTTT
TRBJ1-3	TRBV15	.	TRBD1	CATSRFRTGASGNTIYF	TGTGCCACCAGCAGATTTCGGACAGGGGCTTCTGGAAACACCATATATTTT
TRBJ1-4	TRBV6-6	few	.	CASSYREGNEKLFF	TGTGCCAGCAGTTACAGGGAAGGGAATGAAAAACTGTTTTTT
TRBJ1-5	TRBV4-2	few	.	CASSDYSQPQHF	TGTGCCAGCAGCGATTATTCCCAGCCCCAGCATTTT
TRBJ1-2	TRBV20-1	few	.	CSAKAPGQHYGYTF	TGCAGTGCTAAGGCCCCAGGCCAGCACTATGGCTACACCTTC
TRBJ1-2	TRBV4-2	.	.	CASSQDRQSSNYGYTF	TGTGCCAGCAGCCAAGATCGGCAGTCTTCGAACTATGGCTACACCTTC
TRBJ2-1	TRBV27	few	TRBD1	CASSVQGNEQFF	TGTGCCAGCAGTGTACAGGGGAATGAGCAGTTCTTC
TRBJ1-1	TRBV5-4	.	.	CASSLDGGLVGAFF	TGTGCCAGCAGCTTGGATGGAGGCCTTGTTGGAGCTTTCTTT
TRBJ1-1	TRBV10-3	few	TRBD1	CAISGQGLGTEAFF	TGTGCCATCAGTGGACAGGGGTTGGGCACTGAAGCTTTCTTT
TRBJ2-1	TRBV19	many	.	CASSIWWGTYNEQFF	TGTGCCAGTAGTATTTGGTGGGGAACTTACAATGAGCAGTTCTTC
TRBJ2-3	TRBV28	.	TRBD1	CASGRDRITDTQYF	TGTGCCAGCGGACGGGACAGAATCACAGATACGCAGTATTTT
TRBJ2-7	TRBV7-9	.	.	CATIPSGRPTYEQYF	TGTGCCACCATCCCATCGGGACGACCAACCTACGAGCAGTACTTC
TRBJ1-1	TRBV7-9	many	.	CASSFHRENTEAFF	TGTGCCAGCAGCTTCCACAGGGAAAACACTGAAGCTTTCTTT
TRBJ1-6	TRBV10-3	.	.	CAISESGSPLHF	TGTGCCATCAGTGAGTCGGGATCACCCCTCCACTTT
TRBJ1-2	TRBV6-1	many	.	CASSENRLINYGYTF	TGTGCCAGCAGTGAAAACAGGCTAATCAACTATGGCTACACCTTC
TRBJ1-5	TRBV28	.	.	CASTAGSNQPQHF	TGTGCCAGCACGGCAGGGAGCAATCAGCCCCAGCATTTT
TRBJ1-2	TRBV5-4	few	.	CASSLEGIGYTF	TGTGCCAGCAGCTTGGAGGGGATCGGCTACACCTTC
TRBJ2-7	TRBV4-1	.	TRBD2	CASSVAKREGYEQYF	TGCGCCAGCAGCGTCGCGAAGCGGGAGGGATACGAGCAGTACTTC
TRBJ2-7	TRBV9	few	TRBD2	CASSLGPGGWGEQYF	TGTGCCAGCAGCCTAGGTCCGGGAGGCTGGGGCGAGCAGTACTTC
TRBJ1-1	TRBV4-1	many	.	CASSQVGPSKAFF	TGCGCCAGCAGCCAAGTAGGACCGAGTAAAGCTTTCTTT
TRBJ2-2	TRBV29-1	many	TRBD1	CSVDGLSGQANTGELFF	TGCAGCGTTGATGGCCTCTCCGGACAGGCGAACACCGGGGAGCTGTTTTTT